The rows below give T cell receptor beta chains drawn from one sample of a study of shared clonotypes between healthy human individuals. The assay was immunoSEQ multiplex PCR, and TCRdb's table has in-frame clones only and misses some. The table records some 2,500,000 clones, 85% to 95% of them present only once. Sequenced input: naive CD4+ T cells from PBMCs. These receptors were collected from a man aged 18-30 years in good health. Some clones in this sample may be carry-over from other donors' samples. CDR3s include the opening cysteine and the closing phenylalanine or tryptophan.

TRBJ1-2,TRBV28,13,CASSTIGGGGYTF
TRBJ1-3,TRBV28,15,CATGDRGLSGNTIYF
TRBJ1-5,TRBV28,11,CASSFFQPQHF
TRBJ1-1,TRBV5-4,15,CASSPPRTENTEAFF
TRBJ2-3,TRBV29-1,13,CSGGQRLTDTQYF
TRBJ1-4,TRBV29-1,13,CSVLDGSDEKLFF
TRBJ2-7,TRBV2,14,CASNPGTGAYEQYF
TRBJ2-7,TRBV6-5,14,CASSYSRWSYEQYF
TRBJ1-4,TRBV25-1,14,CASGDRVGNEKLFF
TRBJ2-7,TRBV6-1,14,CASSGGAAPYEQYF
TRBJ2-2,TRBV7-2,16,CASSLGQGPNTGELFF
TRBJ2-5,TRBV2,15,CASARQGPNQETQYF
TRBJ2-2,TRBV7-3,14,CASSLRGGTGELFF
TRBJ2-3,TRBV12-5,13,CASGVIGADTQYF
TRBJ2-3,TRBV6-1,14,CASNSGMGADTQYF
TRBJ1-3,TRBV28,14,CASSLPGSRNTIYF
TRBJ2-1,TRBV11-3,14,CASSLGGHSNEQFF
TRBJ2-3,TRBV4-3,19,CASSQIPRKGAGGTDTQYF
TRBJ2-7,TRBV5-4,15,CASSYLTTSSYEQYF
TRBJ2-3,TRBV18,14,CASSQTLMADTQYF
TRBJ2-2,TRBV4-2,16,CASSQGTSGMPGELFF
TRBJ1-1,TRBV4-1,16,CASSLQGIISASEAFF
TRBJ2-7,TRBV18,14,CASSPGRSSYEQYF
TRBJ2-3,TRBV16,14,CASSQSRSTDTQYF
TRBJ1-3,TRBV30,15,CAWSIPGTGGNTIYF
TRBJ1-1,TRBV29-1,13,CSVQRVLKTEAFF
TRBJ1-4,TRBV30,14,CAWADGRFNEKLFF
TRBJ2-7,TRBV7-2,15,CASSFILVGTYEQYF
TRBJ2-5,TRBV6-1,13,CASSEGYQETQYF
TRBJ1-1,TRBV6-5,15,CASSYSAVRGTEAFF
TRBJ1-2,TRBV6-5,13,CASSYSASWGYTF
TRBJ2-1,TRBV6-5,16,CASSFFLEVGKHEQFF
TRBJ2-1,TRBV2,14,CASSEVGLRNEQFF
TRBJ1-1,TRBV2,12,CASSYPSTEAFF
TRBJ1-2,TRBV11-2,14,CASSPTPGRKGYTF
TRBJ1-3,TRBV2,13,CASARDSGNTIYF
TRBJ2-1,TRBV25-1,18,CASSEGWPSGNTYNEQFF
TRBJ2-1,TRBV5-1,15,CASSAGPGPYNEQFF
TRBJ2-5,TRBV7-3,13,CASSSTGDETQYF